These 27 T cell receptor beta chains came from one sample sequenced in a study of CD8+ T cells in alopecia areata (dated by TCRdb to between 2017 and 2018). What this sample's time point label stands for: 4 weeks on oral tofacitinib. Per the publication, the treatment or condition label means: oral pan-JAK inhibitor, 5-10 mg twice daily. Libraries were built with the immunoSEQ multiplex PCR assay. For TCR sequencing, RNA was extracted from every sample and reverse transcribed into cDNA to serve as template. The clones in this table, taken by TCRdb from immuneACCESS, are in-frame only. Not every clone is retained; where verified, under half of the shortfall comes from an unresolved V gene, and the cause of the rest is unknown. The sample contains 95,000 to 100,000 clones, approximately 66% of them found a single time. The ten largest clones take up 15% to 17% of the sample. Sequencing used CD8+ T cells sorted from blood, obtained at week 4, from a patient treated with tofacitinib. These receptors came from a human donor with alopecia areata.

V is TRBV27 and J is TRBJ2-1; 7 bases line up with TRBD2. The length of the CDR3 is 16 residues. V lost 4 bases and J lost 0; bases outside the gene matches: 6. CDR1 is MNHEY and CDR2 is SMNVEV in the germline V gene (reference sequence). The CDR3 DNA reads TGTGCCAGCAGTTCCCTAGCGGCAATCTCCTACAATGAGCAGTTCTTC. It translates to CASSSLAAISYNEQFF.

The chain carries TRBV19 and TRBJ1-1; TRBD1 matches at 7 bases. Looked up from germline, CDR1 is LNHDA and CDR2 is SQIVND (reference sequence). Trimming removed 5 bases from V and 1 base from J; junction bases left unmatched: 4. CDR3 length: 14 residues. The CDR3 DNA reads TGTGCCAGTAGTGCGACAGGGAAGAACACTGAAGCTTTCTTT. This gives the protein CASSATGKNTEAFF.

The CDR3 loop reads CASSKGTEAFF. The DNA for the CDR3 is TGTGCCAGTAGTAAAGGCACTGAAGCTTTCTTT. V is TRBV19 and J is TRBJ1-1; D gene unclear. Trimming removed 4 bases at V and 4 bases at J, with 4 bases between. Germline lookup yields CDR1 LNHDA and CDR2 SQIVND (reference sequence). This CDR3 region has 11 residues.

The genes are TRBV5-1 and TRBJ2-7, with D possibly being TRBD1 (6 bases). From germline, CDR1 is SGHRS and CDR2 YFSETQ. The CDR3 extends over 14 amino acids. V lost 0 bases to trimming and J lost 3 bases, with 10 bases between them. CDR3 amino acids: CASSLESDSYEQYF. The CDR3 nucleotides read TGCGCCAGCAGCTTGGAATCGGACAGCTACGAGCAGTACTTC.

The chain carries TRBV9 and TRBJ2-7, with TRBD2 identical over 10 bases. The CDR3 contains 15 residues. V trimming: 0 bases; J trimming: 4 bases; junction bases outside the gene matches: 4. Germline CDR1 is SGDLS and CDR2 is YYNGEE. CDR3: CASSVGTSGYYEQYF. As DNA, the CDR3 is TGTGCCAGCAGCGTAGGGACTAGCGGATATTACGAGCAGTACTTC.

The V gene is TRBV5-1, the J gene TRBJ2-5, with D unresolved. Germline lookup yields CDR1 SGHRS and CDR2 YFSETQ. The CDR3 loop spans 13 amino acids. V was pared by 0 bases and J by 4 bases, with 7 bases between. The CDR3 nucleotides read TGCGCCAGCAGCTTGGGGCGTCGAGAGACCCAGTACTTC. Protein: CASSLGRRETQYF.

This rearrangement joins TRBV30 to TRBJ1-3; D is uncertain. Per germline, CDR1 GTSNPN and CDR2 SVGIG (reference sequence). Between the trimmed V and J ends, which lost 5 bases and 4 bases, there was a span of 12 bases. CDR3 size: 13 residues. The CDR3 region is CAWGGWSGNTIYF. The DNA of the CDR3 is TGTGCCTGGGGCGGATGGAGCGGAAACACCATATATTTT.

The V gene is TRBV7-6, the J gene TRBJ1-5, with TRBD1 as a possible D gene (6 bases). The germline V gene encodes CDR1 SGHVS and CDR2 FNYEAQ. V dropped 5 bases and J dropped 4 bases, with 9 bases sitting between them. This CDR3 comprises 13 residues. CDR3 nucleotide sequence: TGTGCCAGCAGCCGGGACAAGAATCAGCCCCAGCATTTT. Protein product: CASSRDKNQPQHF.

For the CDR3, the DNA is TGCGCCAGCAGCCAAGCTTCGGTGGACACTAACTATGGCTACACCTTC. Translating gives CASSQASVDTNYGYTF. The V gene is TRBV4-1, the J gene TRBJ1-2; tentatively, D is TRBD1 (5 bases). Germline CDR1 reads MGHRA; CDR2 reads YSYEKL. V shed 1 base and J shed 0 bases, with 12 bases lying between them. The CDR3 runs to 16 residues.

The gene calls are TRBV6-6 and TRBJ2-5; D might be TRBD1 or TRBD2, each matching 5 bases. The V end lost 6 bases, the J end lost 3 bases, and 14 bases lay between the germline ends. This CDR3 is built from 14 residues. Germline values: CDR1 MNHNY, CDR2 SVGAGI (reference sequence). CDR3 region: CASRTGRNKETQYF. As DNA, the CDR3 is TGTGCCAGCAGAACGGGACGAAATAAAGAGACCCAGTACTTC.

This sequence joins TRBV4-1 and TRBJ2-3, with D possibly matching TRBD1 (6 bases). This CDR3 region has 15 residues. V was shortened by 1 base and J by 3 bases, with 11 bases between the two germline ends. The germline gives CDR1 MGHRA, CDR2 YSYEKL. CDR3 nucleotide sequence: TGCGCCAGCAGCCAAGGGGCAGGGGTGACAGATACGCAGTATTTT. The encoded protein is CASSQGAGVTDTQYF.

In DNA, the CDR3 is TGCGCCAGCAGCCAAGATCCCCTAGAGAGCTACGAGCAGTACTTC. This sequence encodes CASSQDPLESYEQYF. The V and J genes are TRBV4-1 and TRBJ2-7; D is ambiguous. Germline values: CDR1 MGHRA, CDR2 YSYEKL. Trimming removed 0 bases at V and 3 bases at J, with 12 bases between. The CDR3 has 15 amino acids.

This rearrangement joins TRBV7-2 to TRBJ2-7; a weak D match, TRBD2 (6 bases). This CDR3 comprises 13 residues. Germline values: CDR1 SGHTA, CDR2 FQGNSA. Trimming took off 3 bases at V and 0 bases at J, with 6 bases between the two ends. For the CDR3, the DNA is TGTGCCAGCAGCTTGACTAGCTCCTACGAGCAGTACTTC. Translated, it gives CASSLTSSYEQYF. The variable domain in full, completed from reference TRBV7-2 and TRBJ2-7, reads GAGVSQSPSNKVTEKGKDVELRCDPISGHTALYWYRQSLGQGLEFLIYFQGNSAPDKSGLPSDRFSAERTGGSVSTLTIQRTQQEDSAVYLCASSLTSSYEQYFGPGTRLTVT.

The rearrangement links TRBV27 to TRBJ2-1; 7 bases fit TRBD2. V gave up 6 bases and J gave up 1 base; unmatched junction bases: 6. From germline, CDR1 is MNHEY and CDR2 SMNVEV (reference sequence). This CDR3 region has 15 residues. The CDR3 nucleotides are TGTGCCAGCAGCTGGGAGGGAATTTCCTACAATGAGCAGTTCTTC. It is translated as CASSWEGISYNEQFF.

The chain couples TRBV27 to TRBJ2-5; the match to TRBD2 covers 11 bases. The germline V gene encodes CDR1 MNHEY and CDR2 SMNVEV (reference sequence). The CDR3 has 15 residues. V was clipped by 5 bases and J by 5 bases; unmatched bases: 7. Here the CDR3 reads CASSDSGGASETQYF. The CDR3 DNA reads TGTGCCAGCAGTGATAGCGGGGGGGCCTCTGAGACCCAGTACTTC.

The chain joins TRBV7-9 to TRBJ2-7; D gene ambiguous. V lost 1 base, J lost 4 bases, and 8 bases lay in between. CDR3 length: 13 amino acids. In germline, CDR1 is SEHNR, CDR2 FQNEAQ (reference sequence). The CDR3 DNA reads as TGTGCCAGCAGCTTAGATCCTAGGTACGAGCAGTACTTC. Translation gives CASSLDPRYEQYF.

The CDR3 nucleotides read TGTGCCAGCAGAGCGACAGGGGCGAGCACAGATACGCAGTATTTT. Translating gives CASRATGASTDTQYF. The V call is TRBV5-6, the J call TRBJ2-3, with 8 bases identical to TRBD1. This CDR3 has 15 amino acids. Losses at the gene ends were 5 bases for V and 0 bases for J; bases not matched to a gene: 5. Germline V gives CDR1 SGHDT, CDR2 YYEEEE.

This chain connects TRBV25-1 to TRBJ1-1, with 9 bases identical to TRBD1. The CDR3 spans 14 residues. Germline-derived CDR1 and CDR2 are MGHDK and SYGVNS. With 2 bases clipped from V and 4 bases from J, the junction kept 2 bases outside the gene matches. The CDR3 loop is CASSEVTGGTEAFF. The CDR3 DNA is TGTGCCAGCAGTGAAGTGACAGGGGGCACTGAAGCTTTCTTT.

The chain is built from TRBV10-3 and TRBJ2-5; D gene ambiguous. The V end lost 6 bases, the J end lost 4 bases, and 15 bases lay between the germline ends. The CDR3 is made up of 14 amino acids. The V gene's germline CDR1 is ENHRY and CDR2 SYGVKD. The CDR3 spells CAIRPTTSPETQYF. Written as DNA, the CDR3 is TGTGCCATCAGACCAACGACATCCCCAGAGACCCAGTACTTC.

This chain joins TRBV11-2 and TRBJ1-2; a weak D match, TRBD1 (5 bases). V was cut by 1 base and J by 2 bases, with 5 bases left in between. Germline V CDR1 and CDR2: SGHAT, FQNNGV. CDR3 size: 13 residues. CDR3 nucleotide sequence: TGTGCCAGCAGCTTAGGGGGGAACTATGGCTACACCTTC. This gives the protein CASSLGGNYGYTF.

The genes are TRBV7-9 and TRBJ1-2; D is ambiguous. This CDR3 region has 11 residues. Trimming took 5 bases from V and 14 from J, leaving 15 bases between them. Germline CDR1 reads SEHNR; CDR2 reads FQNEAQ (reference sequence). CDR3 bases: TGTGCCAGCAGCGCTTGGCCTGCTTATACCTTC. It specifies CASSAWPAYTF.

The V call is TRBV5-1, the J call TRBJ2-7, with TRBD1 matching over 11 bases. From germline, CDR1 is SGHRS and CDR2 YFSETQ. Trimming removed 4 bases from V and 2 bases from J; junction bases left unmatched: 5. There are 15 residues in the CDR3. CDR3 protein: CASSAGQGGPYEQYF. CDR3 DNA: TGCGCCAGCAGCGCGGGACAGGGGGGACCCTACGAGCAGTACTTC.

This clone turned up a few times. CDR3: CASSDRQGARETQYF. The CDR3 nucleotides are TGTGCCAGCAGTGACCGACAGGGGGCTAGAGAGACCCAGTACTTC. This chain uses TRBV25-1 with TRBJ2-5; 10 nucleotides line up with TRBD1. Germline CDR1 MGHDK, CDR2 SYGVNS. The trim removed 3 bases at V and 4 bases at J, leaving 5 bases unmatched. The length of the CDR3 is 15 residues.

This sequence joins TRBV5-4 and TRBJ2-1; D might be TRBD1 or TRBD2, each matching 5 bases. This CDR3 has 15 residues. Looked up from germline, CDR1 is SGHNT and CDR2 is YYREEE (reference sequence). V was trimmed by 4 bases and J by 5 bases, leaving 16 bases between them. CDR3 region: CASSLNRDPDNEQFF. The CDR3 DNA reads TGTGCCAGCAGCCTGAATAGGGACCCCGACAATGAGCAGTTCTTC. Together with reference TRBV5-4 and TRBJ2-1, the CDR3 gives the full variable domain: ETGVTQSPTHLIKTRGQQVTLRCSSQSGHNTVSWYQQALGQGPQFIFQYYREEENGRGNFPPRFSGLQFPNYSSELNVNALELDDSALYLCASSLNRDPDNEQFFGPGTRLTVL.

J is TRBJ1-6 and V is TRBV6-5; TRBD1 might be the D (6 bases). The ends were cut back, 0 bases at V and 10 bases at J, with 13 bases in the middle. CDR1 is MNHEY and CDR2 is SVGAGI in the germline V gene. The CDR3 sequence is 15 residues long. The CDR3 loop reads CASSYSKQGSSPLHF. The CDR3 region has the DNA TGTGCCAGCAGTTACTCGAAACAGGGTAGCTCACCCCTCCACTTT.

The chain carries TRBV5-1 and TRBJ2-5; 7 bases line up with TRBD1. The V gene end was trimmed by 0 bases and the J gene end by 5 bases; junction bases not matched to a gene: 16. This CDR3 is built from 18 residues. Germline CDR1 reads SGHRS; CDR2 reads YFSETQ. The CDR3 coding sequence is TGCGCCAGCAGCTTGGCGGTAGCAGGGGGAAATCTCCAGGAGACCCAGTACTTC. It encodes CASSLAVAGGNLQETQYF.

This clone showed up just a few times. V gene TRBV4-1 combines with J gene TRBJ2-6; no clear D. The CDR3 is made up of 16 amino acids. Germline V CDR1 and CDR2: MGHRA, YSYEKL. V lost 2 bases and J 5 bases, leaving 13 bases between the germline ends. Here the CDR3 reads CASSQRESDWANVLTF. The CDR3 DNA reads TGCGCCAGCAGCCAAAGAGAATCTGATTGGGCCAACGTCCTGACTTTC.